This section outlines one T cell receptor (beta chain) sequence together with its context. Its antigen is not yet known. The input lacks base qualities; no much larger clone sits a single base away. This record comes from a study of immune evolution from preneoplasia to lung adenocarcinoma (TCRdb year 2021). A note on the overall study: HLA loss of heterozygosity was observed in roughly 6.8%, 16% and 36% of AIS, MIA and ADC lesions, respectively, and was not observed in any AAH lesions. The immune data were integrated with whole exome sequencing and methylation data obtained from the same cohort of nodules. The study reported that more than 85 samples were used for TCR sequencing. The overall cohort comprised 55 or so patients with pulmonary nodules who underwent surgical resection. POLYSOLVER was used to infer class I HLA alleles from exome data, and LOHHLA was used to detect allele-specific HLA loss. The study profiled immune contexture across lung adenocarcinoma precursors and invasive adenocarcinoma using immune gene expression, TCR sequencing and multiplex immunofluorescence. Resected precursor lesions (AAH, AIS, MIA) and invasive adenocarcinomas were compared against paired morphologically normal lung tissue. TCR sequencing data were obtained from 51 patients. The sample size was set by how many specimens were available, not by a prior power calculation. The study at large found these results: Clonality was highest in normal lung, while later-stage lesions appeared to show lower clonality but higher T cell density and diversity. The findings reflected association rather than direct causation, and larger cohorts with long-term follow-up and longitudinal biopsies were considered necessary. Because all patients were from Japan and China, applicability to Western populations was uncertain. Top T cell clone frequencies were highest in normal lung and appeared to decrease progressively from AAH through AIS, MIA and invasive adenocarcinoma. KRAS-mutant nodules showed the highest T cell clonality compared with EGFR-mutant or double wild-type lesions.

Between 2014 and 2017, the patients underwent resection in either Japan or China. Two lung cancer pathologists independently confirmed the histologic diagnosis of each case on H&E slides. Premalignant or tumor cells were enriched for nucleic acid extraction by macro-dissection performed after pathologic assessment. FFPE tissue was used for DNA isolation with the AllPrep DNA/RNA FFPE Kit. TCR beta CDR3 regions were sequenced from DNA using the immunoSEQ hsTCRbeta Kit. In the authors' own workflow: TCR sequencing data were analysed with the ImmunoSEQ Analyzer. T cell clonality was calculated on productive rearrangements as 1 minus Pielou's evenness. The inverse Simpson index, applied to productive templates, was used to measure T cell diversity. T cell density was TCR beta template counts normalized to usable DNA, estimated by amplifying and sequencing housekeeping genes. Two-sided Kruskal-Wallis tests were used to compare TCR metrics between histologic stages. This immuneACCESS table, as held by TCRdb, lists in-frame sequences with V and J called but not all clones. Of the missing ones, under half trace to an unresolved V gene in checked studies; the others have no known cause. V and J calls and clone size are as listed in that table; D and trimming were resolved from the DNA. This sample has over 14,000 clones in its table, and roughly four fifths of those were observed once. The biggest ten clones account for 2.5% to 3.5% of the sample.

CDR1 and CDR2, per the germline V gene, are SGDLS and YYNGEE. The CDR3 goes from the cysteine to the phenylalanine over 15 residues. Solely the CDR3 DNA is kept, with 45 bases framed from the first base. The V end loses 4 bases and the J end loses 4 bases, and a stretch of 15 bases separates them. The receptor comes from a person aged 60-80 years with lung adenocarcinoma. Input material: FFPE minimally invasive lung adenocarcinoma tissue. The intended sense of this specimen's cell subset or site label: micro-invasive lung adenocarcinoma (MIA). The rearranged segments are TRBV9 and TRBJ2-1, with a tentative D gene TRBD2 over 6 matching bases. The base sequence is TGTGCCAGCAGCTCTCGACTAGGAGGGTACAATGAGCAGTTCTTC. This sequence encodes CASSSRLGGYNEQFF.